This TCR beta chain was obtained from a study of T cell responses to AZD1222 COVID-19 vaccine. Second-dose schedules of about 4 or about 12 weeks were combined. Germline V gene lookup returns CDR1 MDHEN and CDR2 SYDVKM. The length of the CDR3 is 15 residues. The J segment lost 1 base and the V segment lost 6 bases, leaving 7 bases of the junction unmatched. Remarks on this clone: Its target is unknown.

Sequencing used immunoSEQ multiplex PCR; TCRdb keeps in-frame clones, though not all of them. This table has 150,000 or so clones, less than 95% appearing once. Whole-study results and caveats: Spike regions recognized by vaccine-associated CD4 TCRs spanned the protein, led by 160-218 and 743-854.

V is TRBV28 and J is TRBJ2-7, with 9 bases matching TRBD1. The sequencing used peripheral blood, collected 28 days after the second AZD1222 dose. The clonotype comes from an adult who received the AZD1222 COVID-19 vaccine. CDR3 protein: CASSPQGQGSYEQYF. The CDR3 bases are TGTGCCAGCAGCCCCCAGGGACAGGGATCCTACGAGCAGTACTTC.